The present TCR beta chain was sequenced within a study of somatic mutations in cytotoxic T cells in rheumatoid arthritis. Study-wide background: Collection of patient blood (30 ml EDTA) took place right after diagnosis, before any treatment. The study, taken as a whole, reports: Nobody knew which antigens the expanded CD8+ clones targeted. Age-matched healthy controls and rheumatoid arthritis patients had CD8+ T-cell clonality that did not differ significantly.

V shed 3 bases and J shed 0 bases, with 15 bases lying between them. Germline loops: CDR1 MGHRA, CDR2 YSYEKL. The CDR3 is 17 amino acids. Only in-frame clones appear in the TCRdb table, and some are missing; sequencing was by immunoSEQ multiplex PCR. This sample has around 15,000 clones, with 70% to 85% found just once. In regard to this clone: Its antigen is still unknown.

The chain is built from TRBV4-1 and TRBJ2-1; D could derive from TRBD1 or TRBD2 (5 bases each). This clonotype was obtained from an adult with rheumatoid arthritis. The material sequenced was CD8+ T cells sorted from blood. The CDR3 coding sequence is TGCGCCAGCAGCCATACGGGGCTCCCCAGCTCCTACAATGAGCAGTTCTTC. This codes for CASSHTGLPSSYNEQFF.